The 13 T cell receptor beta chains below come from one sample, sequenced in a study of CXCR3-negative and CXCR3-positive naive CD8 T cells. 5' RACE that incorporated UMI labels was used to prepare the TRB cDNA libraries. Reanalyzing the 5' RACE reads, TCRdb keeps one entry per CDR3 protein, without DNA. The sample spans 45,000 to 70,000 distinct CDR3 sequences; the ten largest clones claim under 25%. The sample was memory CD8+ T cells from blood. All receptors derive from a human donor in good health. Some clones in this sample may be carry-over from other donors' samples.

This chain links TRBV4-3 with TRBJ2-3; the D call from TCRdb, TRBD2, cannot be confirmed without DNA. Germline CDR1 LGHNA, CDR2 YSLEER. The CDR3 loop spans 15 amino acids. The CDR3 here is CASSQGQPPTDTQYF.

The chain links TRBV2 to TRBJ2-5; TCRdb designates TRBD2, a call that cannot be tested without DNA. The CDR3 is 14 amino acids. The germline V gene has CDR1 SNHLY and CDR2 FYNNEI. The CDR3 sequence is CASLGLAGQETQYF.

The rearrangement joins TRBV4-3 to TRBJ2-3; the D call of TRBD2 rests on TCRdb alone, since no DNA is present to check it. The CDR3 covers 16 residues. From germline, CDR1 is LGHNA and CDR2 YSLEER. The chain's CDR3 is CASSQSSGGHTDTQYF.

The chain uses TRBV29-1 and TRBJ2-1; TCRdb selects TRBD1, and the lack of DNA leaves this call unchecked. Germline V gene sequence: CDR1 SQVTM, CDR2 ANQGSEA. The CDR3 covers 16 residues. The CDR3 loop is CSVEDEGTTDINEQFF.

The chain links TRBV5-1 to TRBJ1-5. CDR1 and CDR2 (germline): SGHRS, YFSETQ. The CDR3 spans 13 residues. CDR3: CASSLDPHQPQHF.

V and J are TRBV4-3 and TRBJ2-5; TCRdb picks TRBD1, but there is no DNA to check that call. CDR1 and CDR2 (germline): LGHNA, YSLEER. The CDR3 spans 15 residues. The CDR3 is CASSQARTAQETQYF.

The chain recombines TRBV29-1 with TRBJ2-7. CDR3 length: 16 amino acids. In germline, CDR1 is SQVTM, CDR2 ANQGSEA. CDR3: CSVEDFDRVDSYEQYF.

This chain uses TRBV7-9 with TRBJ2-1; TCRdb calls TRBD1, which cannot be checked without DNA. Germline loops: CDR1 SEHNR, CDR2 FQNEAQ (reference sequence). This CDR3 has 15 residues. CDR3: CASSLPGQGSYEQFF. The entire variable domain, with the rest obtained from reference TRBV7-9 and TRBJ2-1, is as follows: DTGVSQNPRHKITKRGQNVTFRCDPISEHNRLYWYRQTLGQGPEFLTYFQNEAQLEKSRLLSDRFSAERPKGSFSTLEIQRTEQGDSAMYLCASSLPGQGSYEQFFGPGTRLTVL.

The J gene is TRBJ2-1, the V gene TRBV28; TCRdb indicates TRBD2, and absent DNA this call remains unverified. This CDR3 region has 14 residues. In germline, CDR1 is MDHEN, CDR2 SYDVKM. CDR3: CASRAGGSGDEQFF.

The gene calls are TRBV5-1 and TRBJ2-7; the TRBD1 assignment by TCRdb is unverifiable without DNA. From germline, CDR1 is SGHRS and CDR2 YFSETQ. This CDR3 comprises 15 residues. The CDR3 sequence is CASSHGDRAPREQYF.

The chain combines TRBV29-1 with TRBJ2-7. Germline V gene sequence: CDR1 SQVTM, CDR2 ANQGSEA. The CDR3 totals 12 residues. CDR3 loop: CSVELQPYEQYF.

The chain recombines TRBV7-9 with TRBJ2-7; the TCRdb call, TRBD1, lacks DNA for checking. This CDR3 region has 12 residues. Germline assignment: CDR1 SEHNR and CDR2 FQNEAQ (reference sequence). The CDR3 region is CAADSLSYEQYF. The full variable domain, its missing parts supplied by reference TRBV7-9 and TRBJ2-7, is DTGVSQNPRHKITKRGQNVTFRCDPISEHNRLYWYRQTLGQGPEFLTYFQNEAQLEKSRLLSDRFSAERPKGSFSTLEIQRTEQGDSAMYLCAADSLSYEQYFGPGTRLTVT.

The genes are TRBV6-1 and TRBJ2-6. This CDR3 contains 15 residues. Germline CDR1 MNHNS, CDR2 SASEGT. CDR3: CASSLDSSGANVLTF.